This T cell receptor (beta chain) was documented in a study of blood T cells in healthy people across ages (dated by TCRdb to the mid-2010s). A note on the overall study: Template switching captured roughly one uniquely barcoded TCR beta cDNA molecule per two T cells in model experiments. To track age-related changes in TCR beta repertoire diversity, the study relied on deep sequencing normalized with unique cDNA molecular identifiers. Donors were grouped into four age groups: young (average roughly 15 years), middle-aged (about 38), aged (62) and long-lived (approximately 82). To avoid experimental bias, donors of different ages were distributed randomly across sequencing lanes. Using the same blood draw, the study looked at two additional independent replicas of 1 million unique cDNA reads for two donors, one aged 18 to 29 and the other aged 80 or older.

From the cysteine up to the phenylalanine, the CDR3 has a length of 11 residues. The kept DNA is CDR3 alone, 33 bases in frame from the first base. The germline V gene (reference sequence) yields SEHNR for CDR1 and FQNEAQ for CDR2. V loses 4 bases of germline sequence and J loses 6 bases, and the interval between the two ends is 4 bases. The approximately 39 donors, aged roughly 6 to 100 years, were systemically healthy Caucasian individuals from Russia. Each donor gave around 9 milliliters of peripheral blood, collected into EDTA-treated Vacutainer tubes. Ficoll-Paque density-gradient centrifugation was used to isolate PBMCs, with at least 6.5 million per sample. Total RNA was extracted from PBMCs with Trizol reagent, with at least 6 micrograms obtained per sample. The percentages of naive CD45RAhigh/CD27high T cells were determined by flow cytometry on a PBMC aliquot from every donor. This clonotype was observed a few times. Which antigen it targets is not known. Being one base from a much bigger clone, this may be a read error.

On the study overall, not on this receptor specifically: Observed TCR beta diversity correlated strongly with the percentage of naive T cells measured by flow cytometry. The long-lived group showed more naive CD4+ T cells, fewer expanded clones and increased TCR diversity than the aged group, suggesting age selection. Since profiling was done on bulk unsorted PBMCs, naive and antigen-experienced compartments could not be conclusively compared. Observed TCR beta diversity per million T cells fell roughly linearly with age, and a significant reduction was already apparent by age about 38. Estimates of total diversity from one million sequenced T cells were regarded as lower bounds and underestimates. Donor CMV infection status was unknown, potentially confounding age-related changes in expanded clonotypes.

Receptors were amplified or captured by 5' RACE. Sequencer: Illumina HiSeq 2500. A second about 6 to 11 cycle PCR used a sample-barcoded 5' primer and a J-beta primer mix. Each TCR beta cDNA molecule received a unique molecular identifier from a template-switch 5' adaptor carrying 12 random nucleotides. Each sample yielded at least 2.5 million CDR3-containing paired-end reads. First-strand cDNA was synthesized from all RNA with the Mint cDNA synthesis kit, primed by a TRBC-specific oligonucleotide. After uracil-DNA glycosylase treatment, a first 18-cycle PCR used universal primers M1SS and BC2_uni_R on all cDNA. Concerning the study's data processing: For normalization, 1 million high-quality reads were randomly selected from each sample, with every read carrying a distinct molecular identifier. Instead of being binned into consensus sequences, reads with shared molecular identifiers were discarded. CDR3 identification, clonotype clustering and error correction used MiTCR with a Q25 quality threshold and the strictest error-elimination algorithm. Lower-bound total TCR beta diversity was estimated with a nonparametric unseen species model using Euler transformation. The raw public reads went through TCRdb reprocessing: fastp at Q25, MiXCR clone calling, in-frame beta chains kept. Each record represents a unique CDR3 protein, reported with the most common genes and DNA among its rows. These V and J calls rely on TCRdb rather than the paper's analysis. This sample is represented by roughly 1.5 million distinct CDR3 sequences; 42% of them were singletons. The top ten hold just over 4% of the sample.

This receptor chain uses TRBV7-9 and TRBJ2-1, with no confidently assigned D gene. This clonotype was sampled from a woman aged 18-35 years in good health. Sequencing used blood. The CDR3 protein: CASSSINEQFF. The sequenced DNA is TGTGCCAGCAGCTCCATCAATGAGCAGTTCTTC.